This T cell receptor beta chain was recovered during a study of OX40 agonist ivuxolimab in advanced cancers. Looking at the study overall: Dose-escalation subjects each had hepatocellular carcinoma, melanoma, renal cell or head and neck cancer.

Germline V gene sequence: CDR1 GTSNPN, CDR2 SVGIG (reference sequence). The CDR3 is 13 residues long. V was shortened by 8 bases and J by 4 bases, with 17 bases between the two germline ends. Profiling relied on immunoSEQ multiplex PCR, and the TCRdb table lists in-frame clones only, not all of them. In the table there are roughly 64,000 clones, around 84% of which are singletons. Only one count was recorded for this clone. Its antigen is unknown. Regarding the study as a whole: Relative to CD4+, CD8+ T cells held more expanded clones on average.

The chain is built from TRBV30 and TRBJ1-2; perhaps TRBD1 as D (5 bases). This TCR was sampled from an adult with an advanced solid tumor such as melanoma, head and neck, liver or kidney cancer. The source material was CD4+ or CD8+ T cells sorted from blood, sampled in a trial of the OX40 agonist ivuxolimab. The CDR3 bases are TGTGCCGGAAATGACCGGGGGGTCTATGGCTACACCTTC. Residues: CAGNDRGVYGYTF.